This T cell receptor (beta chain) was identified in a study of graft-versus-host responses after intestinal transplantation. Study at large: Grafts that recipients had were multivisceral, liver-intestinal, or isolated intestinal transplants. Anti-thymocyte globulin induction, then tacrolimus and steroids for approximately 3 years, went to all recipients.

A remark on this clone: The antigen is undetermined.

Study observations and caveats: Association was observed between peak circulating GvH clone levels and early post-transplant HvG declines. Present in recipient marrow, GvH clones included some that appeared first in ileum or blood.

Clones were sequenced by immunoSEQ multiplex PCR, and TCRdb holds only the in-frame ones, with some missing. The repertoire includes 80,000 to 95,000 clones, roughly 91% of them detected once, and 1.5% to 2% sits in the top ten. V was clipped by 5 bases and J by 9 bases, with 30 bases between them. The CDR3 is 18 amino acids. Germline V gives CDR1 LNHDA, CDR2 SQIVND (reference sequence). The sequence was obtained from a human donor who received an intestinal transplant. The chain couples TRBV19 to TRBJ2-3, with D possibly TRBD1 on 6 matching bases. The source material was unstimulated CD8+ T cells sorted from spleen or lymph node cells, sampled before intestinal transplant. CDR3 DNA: TGTGCCAGTAGTCCACAAGGGGGAGCGCGACGCCTCAAGAGAACGCAGTATTTT. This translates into CASSPQGGARRLKRTQYF. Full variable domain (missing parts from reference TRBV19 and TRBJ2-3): DGGITQSPKYLFRKEGQNVTLSCEQNLNHDAMYWYRQDPGQGLRLIYYSQIVNDFQKGDIAEGYSVSREKKESFPLTVTSAQKNPTAFYLCASSPQGGARRLKRTQYFGPGTRLTVL.